These T cell receptor beta chains were read from a single sample in a study of cytomegalovirus exposure and HLA in healthy donors. This table comes from immunoSEQ multiplex PCR, and its TCRdb copy is limited to in-frame clones, with some not included. Of about 130,000 clones detected, roughly 80% appear once; the ten largest clones hold around 4.1%. Material: PBMCs. These receptors all come from a woman aged 40 to 55 in good health and CMV-seronegative. Both conserved end residues are part of each CDR3. D genes are given only for firm matches. Clone size, where shown, is once, few, many, or a class for clones that have expanded.

V gene	J gene	clone size	D gene	CDR3 DNA	CDR3 protein
TRBV19	TRBJ2-5	-	TRBD1	TGTGCCAGTAGGACAGGGGACATCCAGTACTTC	CASRTGDIQYF
TRBV5-1	TRBJ2-1	-	TRBD2	TGCGCCAGCAGCTTGAGGACTAGCGGAGGGTACAATGAGCAGTTCTTC	CASSLRTSGGYNEQFF
TRBV20-1	TRBJ2-3	-	-	TGCAGTGCCAGGATTTCGGATACGCAGTATTTT	CSARISDTQYF
TRBV25-1	TRBJ1-1	once	-	TGTGCCAGCAGTATAGGACAGAGTGAAGCTTTCTTT	CASSIGQSEAFF
TRBV28	TRBJ1-4	-	-	TGTGCCAGCAGGCCTACAGGGTGGGATGAAAAACTGTTTTTT	CASRPTGWDEKLFF
TRBV11-2	TRBJ2-2	-	TRBD1	TGTGCCAGCGGTACAGGGGTTACCGGGGAGCTGTTTTTT	CASGTGVTGELFF
TRBV21-1	TRBJ1-1	-	-	TGTGCCAGCAGCAAAGCCCTGACAGGGGTCGACACTGAAGCTTTCTTT	CASSKALTGVDTEAFF
TRBV28	TRBJ2-7	-	TRBD1	TGTGCCAGCAGGATTTCGACAGGGCGGACCTACGAGCAGTACTTC	CASRISTGRTYEQYF
TRBV4-3	TRBJ1-4	-	-	TGCGCCATCAGCCAAAGCAAACAGAGTAATGAAAAACTGTTTTTT	CAISQSKQSNEKLFF
TRBV9	TRBJ2-1	-	-	TGTGCCAGCAGCGCCGCGGGCTCCTACAATGAGCAGTTCTTC	CASSAAGSYNEQFF
TRBV9	TRBJ1-5	once	-	TGTGCCAGCAGCGTAGATGCAACGGATCAGCCCCAGCATTTT	CASSVDATDQPQHF
TRBV14	TRBJ2-5	-	-	TGTGCCAGCAGCGAACCCCGGGGTATTGAGACCCAGTACTTC	CASSEPRGIETQYF
TRBV7-2	TRBJ1-5	-	-	TGTGCCAGCAGCTTAGGGGAAGCGGGGAATCAGCCCCAGCATTTT	CASSLGEAGNQPQHF
TRBV29-1	TRBJ1-1	-	-	TGCAGCGTTGAGCGGCCCATGAACACTGAAGCTTTCTTT	CSVERPMNTEAFF
TRBV7-2	TRBJ1-4	-	TRBD1	TGTGCCAGCAGCTTGAGGGGGCTAGGGGGTGAAAAACTGTTTTTT	CASSLRGLGGEKLFF
TRBV6-1	TRBJ1-3	-	-	TGTGCCAGCATAACAACTGGAAACACCATATATTTT	CASITTGNTIYF